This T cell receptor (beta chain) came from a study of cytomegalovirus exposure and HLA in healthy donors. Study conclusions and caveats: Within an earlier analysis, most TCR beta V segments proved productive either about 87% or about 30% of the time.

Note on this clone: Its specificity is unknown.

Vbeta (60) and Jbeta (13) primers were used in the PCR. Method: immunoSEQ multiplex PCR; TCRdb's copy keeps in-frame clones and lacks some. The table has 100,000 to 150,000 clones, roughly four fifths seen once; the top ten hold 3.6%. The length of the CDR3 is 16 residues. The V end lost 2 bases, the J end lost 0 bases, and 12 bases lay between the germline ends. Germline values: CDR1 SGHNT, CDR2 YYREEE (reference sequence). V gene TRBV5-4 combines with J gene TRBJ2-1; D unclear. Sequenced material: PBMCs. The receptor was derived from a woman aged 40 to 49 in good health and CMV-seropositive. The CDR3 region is CASSFSALSSYNEQFF. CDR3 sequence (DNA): TGTGCCAGCAGCTTTTCAGCGCTGAGCTCCTACAATGAGCAGTTCTTC.